Listed here are 10 T cell receptor beta chains from one sample, sequenced in a study of neoadjuvant anti-PD-1 for oral cavity cancer. Profiled with immunoSEQ multiplex PCR; TCRdb holds only in-frame clones, not every one. This table has around 13,000 clones, 71% appearing once. Time point specified: after neoadjuvant nivolumab, at surgical resection. Sample: PBMCs, taken after nivolumab (anti-PD-1) treatment. These receptors were obtained from a person aged 40 to 85 with oral cavity squamous cell carcinoma.

CDR3 in DNA: TGTGCCAGCAGTATCCGGCAGGGGAACGATGAGCAGTTCTTC. It specifies CASSIRQGNDEQFF. This chain joins TRBV6-1 and TRBJ2-1; tentatively, D is TRBD1 (6 bases). The CDR3 length is 14 residues. V lost 5 bases to trimming and J lost 8 bases, with 16 bases between them. Germline V gives CDR1 MNHNS, CDR2 SASEGT.

This chain uses TRBV5-4 with TRBJ2-3; D possibly corresponds to TRBD2 (6 bases). Germline CDR1 and CDR2: SGHNT and YYREEE (reference sequence). With 3 bases removed from V and 6 bases from J, the gap between germline ends came to 17 bases. This CDR3 is 15 amino acids long. For the CDR3, the DNA is TGTGCCAGCAGCTCGGCCGGGACTGTCCGGGATACGCAGTATTTT. Protein sequence: CASSSAGTVRDTQYF.

The gene calls are TRBV7-3 and TRBJ2-3; TRBD2 matches 7 bases. V lost 2 bases, J lost 2 bases, and 10 bases stayed unmatched. The CDR3 sequence is 17 residues long. Germline CDR1 reads SGHTA; CDR2 reads FQGTGA. DNA of the CDR3: TGTGCCAGCAGCTTAGGGTTTTCGCGGGAGCCCACAGATACGCAGTATTTT. It codes for CASSLGFSREPTDTQYF.

The chain couples TRBV10-3 to TRBJ1-1; weak D call: TRBD1 (6 bases). Germline V lookup: CDR1 ENHRY, CDR2 SYGVKD. Trimming left V 4 bases short and J 6 bases short, with 15 bases between. This CDR3 has 14 residues. The CDR3 DNA reads as TGTGCCATCAGTGGTACCGGGGGGCGGGCTGAAGCTTTCTTT. Its translation is CAISGTGGRAEAFF.

The chain combines TRBV6-6 with TRBJ1-5; 8 positions match TRBD1. Germline lookup yields CDR1 MNHNY and CDR2 SVGAGI (reference sequence). The CDR3 totals 13 residues. V was pared by 6 bases and J by 8 bases, with 6 bases of the junction left unmatched. The CDR3 loop is CASRRGQGEPQHF. CDR3 DNA sequence: TGTGCCAGCAGGCGAGGACAGGGAGAGCCCCAGCATTTT.

This clone was picked up a small number of times. The rearrangement joins TRBV29-1 to TRBJ2-7; 11 bases agree with TRBD2. Per the germline V gene, CDR1 is SQVTM and CDR2 is ANQGSEA. V was clipped by 5 bases and J by 5 bases; unmatched bases: 5. This CDR3 has 13 amino acids. Here the CDR3 DNA reads TGCAGCGTTCGAACTAGCGGGAGCCACGAGCAGTACTTC. Its translation: CSVRTSGSHEQYF.

The chain has TRBV5-1 and TRBJ2-7, with 7 bases fitting TRBD1. The ends lost 0 bases at V and 5 bases at J; junction bases unmatched: 5. The CDR3 extends over 14 amino acids. Germline V gene data show CDR1 as SGHRS and CDR2 as YFSETQ. The CDR3 nucleotides are TGCGCCAGCAGCTTGGGGCAGGGGGTCGACGAGCAGTACTTC. Encoded protein: CASSLGQGVDEQYF.

This clone was seen only a few times. The V and J genes are TRBV7-8 and TRBJ2-1, with D possibly matching TRBD2 (6 bases). Germline loops: CDR1 SGHVS, CDR2 FQNEAQ. This CDR3 region has 14 residues. Trimming shortened V by 0 bases and J by 9 bases, and 12 bases separated the two germline ends. This chain's CDR3 is CASSLARLVGEQFF. The CDR3 nucleotides are TGTGCCAGCAGCTTAGCGCGACTAGTGGGTGAGCAGTTCTTC.

The chain has TRBV9 and TRBJ2-7; TRBD1 matches 9 bases. With 0 bases clipped from V and 4 bases from J, the junction kept 5 bases outside the gene matches. CDR1 SGDLS and CDR2 YYNGEE come from the germline V gene. This CDR3 region has 15 residues. CDR3 bases: TGTGCCAGCAGCGTAGCTACAGGGGGCGGGTACGAGCAGTACTTC. This codes for CASSVATGGGYEQYF.

This clone was detected only once. V is TRBV6-1 and J is TRBJ2-3; D tentatively fits TRBD1 or TRBD2 (5 bases each). Looked up from germline, CDR1 is MNHNS and CDR2 is SASEGT. Trimming removed 7 bases at V and 2 bases at J, with 10 bases between. The CDR3 runs 13 residues. CDR3 protein: CASTGPFTDTQYF. The DNA for the CDR3 is TGTGCCAGCACGGGACCGTTCACAGATACGCAGTATTTT.